The source of this T cell receptor (beta chain) is a study of cytomegalovirus exposure and HLA in healthy donors. Regarding the study as a whole: The authors enumerated 180 or so TCR beta chains as linked to cytomegalovirus.

PCR was performed using 60 Vbeta and 13 Jbeta primers. Profiling relied on immunoSEQ multiplex PCR, and the TCRdb table lists in-frame clones only, not all of them. The sample carries over 100,000 clones, roughly three fifths recorded once. This CDR3 region has 16 residues. In germline, CDR1 is SGHRS, CDR2 YFSETQ. V was clipped by 1 base and J by 6 bases, with 17 bases between them. This clone has just a few counts. Its antigen is not known. The chain recombines TRBV5-1 with TRBJ2-1; perhaps TRBD1 as D (6 bases). What was sequenced was PBMCs. The TCR originated in a man in his forties or fifties in good health and CMV-seropositive. CDR3: CASSLFGGPRGNEQFF. Here the CDR3 DNA reads TGCGCCAGCAGCTTGTTTGGCGGACCCAGGGGCAATGAGCAGTTCTTC.